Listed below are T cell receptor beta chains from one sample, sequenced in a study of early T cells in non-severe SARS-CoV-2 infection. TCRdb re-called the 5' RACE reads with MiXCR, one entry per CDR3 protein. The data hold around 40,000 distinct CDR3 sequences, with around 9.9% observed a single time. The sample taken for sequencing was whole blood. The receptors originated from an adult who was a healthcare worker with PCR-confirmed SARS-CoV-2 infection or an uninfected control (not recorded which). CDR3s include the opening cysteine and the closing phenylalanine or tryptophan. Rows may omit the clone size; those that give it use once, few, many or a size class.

CDR3: CASSLTTGPNTGELFF
size: few
length: 16
V: TRBV6-5
J: TRBJ2-2

CDR3: CSVLPIAGVEQYF
size: many
length: 13
V: TRBV29-1
J: TRBJ2-7

CDR3: CASSPGVAAVGNTIYF
size: many
length: 16
V: TRBV18
J: TRBJ1-3

CDR3: CSVGGGDTQYF
size: NA
length: 11
V: TRBV29-1
J: TRBJ2-3

CDR3: CASSFESGDTQYF
size: many
length: 13
V: TRBV5-5
J: TRBJ2-3

CDR3: CSVGTGRNTGELFF
size: many
length: 14
V: TRBV29-1
J: TRBJ2-2

CDR3: CASNRQGATEAFF
size: many
length: 13
V: TRBV3-1
J: TRBJ1-1

CDR3: CSVYWWDGTNEKLFF
size: many
length: 15
V: TRBV29-1
J: TRBJ1-4

CDR3: CASSFGDRGNNEQFF
size: NA
length: 15
V: TRBV12-3/TRBV12-4
J: TRBJ2-1

CDR3: CASSPPMGTQYF
size: many
length: 12
V: TRBV6-6
J: TRBJ2-5

CDR3: CASSQTATYNEQFF
size: many
length: 14
V: TRBV6-2/TRBV6-3
J: TRBJ2-1

CDR3: CASSFLGSEADTQYF
size: few
length: 15
V: TRBV12-3/TRBV12-4
J: TRBJ2-3

CDR3: CASSRTVQETQYF
size: few
length: 13
V: TRBV4-3
J: TRBJ2-5

CDR3: CASSLAGGSKSPLHF
size: few
length: 15
V: TRBV5-1
J: TRBJ1-6

CDR3: CSANRGQETQYF
size: few
length: 12
V: TRBV29-1
J: TRBJ2-5

CDR3: CASSAAGQVNSPLHF
size: few
length: 15
V: TRBV9
J: TRBJ1-6

CDR3: CASSLLGTRETQYF
size: many
length: 14
V: TRBV5-4
J: TRBJ2-5

CDR3: CATSAPQRGGGTQYF
size: many
length: 15
V: TRBV24-1
J: TRBJ2-3

CDR3: CASSNGLAGSQETQYF
size: NA
length: 16
V: TRBV7-9
J: TRBJ2-5

CDR3: CASDRQGDTEAFF
size: NA
length: 13
V: TRBV2
J: TRBJ1-1

CDR3: CASSPSRTETQYF
size: many
length: 13
V: TRBV9
J: TRBJ2-5

CDR3: CSAMAVIFYGYTF
size: many
length: 13
V: TRBV20-1
J: TRBJ1-2

CDR3: CASSLSGADEQYF
size: few
length: 13
V: TRBV5-1
J: TRBJ2-7

CDR3: CASSLDPGRIRSGANVLTF
size: many
length: 19
V: TRBV11-2
J: TRBJ2-6

CDR3: CSVSGTAGELFF
size: medium-sized
length: 12
V: TRBV29-1
J: TRBJ2-2

CDR3: CSARLGGIGTEAFF
size: NA
length: 14
V: TRBV20-1
J: TRBJ1-1

CDR3: CARREEEETQYF
size: many
length: 12
V: TRBV2
J: TRBJ2-5

CDR3: CASSHLSGSGYTF
size: few
length: 13
V: TRBV7-8
J: TRBJ1-2

CDR3: CSASSGGALGTDTQYF
size: few
length: 16
V: TRBV20-1
J: TRBJ2-3

CDR3: CASSLSVGLGIEQYF
size: NA
length: 15
V: TRBV12-3/TRBV12-4
J: TRBJ2-7

CDR3: CASSSGLAGTVPQYF
size: many
length: 15
V: TRBV7-8
J: TRBJ2-3

CDR3: CASSLKQNSGNTIYF
size: NA
length: 15
V: TRBV12-3/TRBV12-4
J: TRBJ1-3

CDR3: CASGGTRETQYF
size: many
length: 12
V: TRBV12-5
J: TRBJ2-5

CDR3: CASSFSGDRIAYGYTF
size: few
length: 16
V: TRBV12-3/TRBV12-4
J: TRBJ1-2

CDR3: CASSLAGQTHEQYF
size: few
length: 14
V: TRBV7-2
J: TRBJ2-7

CDR3: CASSVVGSSNQPQHF
size: many
length: 15
V: TRBV9
J: TRBJ1-5

CDR3: CASSLGVGGTSTDTQYF
size: many
length: 17
V: TRBV11-2
J: TRBJ2-3

CDR3: CASSLAAELAKNIQYF
size: many
length: 16
V: TRBV7-9
J: TRBJ2-4